The next 30 T cell receptor beta chains were all read from a single sample in a study of blood T cells in healthy people across ages. Then a second PCR, running about 6 to 12 cycles, was carried out with a sample-barcoded 5' primer and a J-beta primer mix. Each CDR3 protein is one row after TCRdb ran MiXCR on the 5' RACE reads. The table has under 850,000 distinct CDR3 sequences, about 34% seen once. Sequenced sample: blood. The receptors come from a man aged 18 to 29 in good health.

V and J are TRBV2 and TRBJ1-1; D is undetermined. The CDR3 is 15 amino acids. V gave up 3 bases and J gave up 1 base, with 12 bases separating them. CDR1 is SNHLY, CDR2 FYNNEI, per germline. The CDR3 DNA is TGTGCCAGCAGTGATAGGGTACCGGGGAACACTGAAGCTTTCTTT. This gives the protein CASSDRVPGNTEAFF.

This clonotype has only a few counts. The chain uses TRBV20-1 and TRBJ1-1; D gene unclear. The CDR3 covers 11 residues. CDR1 is DFQATT, CDR2 SNEGSKA, per germline (reference sequence). V was clipped by 5 bases and J by 4 bases, with 8 bases between them. The CDR3 is CSAFSSTEAFF. CDR3 DNA sequence: TGCAGTGCTTTTTCGAGCACTGAAGCTTTCTTT.

This clonotype was recorded a few times. The rearrangement uses TRBV12-5 and TRBJ2-5; TRBD2 aligns across 8 bases. Looked up from germline, CDR1 is LGHNT and CDR2 is FRNRAP. The V segment lost 3 bases and the J segment 2 bases; nucleotides outside the gene matches: 8. The CDR3 spans 16 residues. CDR3 DNA sequence: TGTGCTAGTGGTTTTCGGGGGGGGGCTCGTCAAGAGACCCAGTACTTC. This translates into CASGFRGGARQETQYF.

J is TRBJ2-7 and V is TRBV20-1; a weak D match, TRBD1 (6 bases). V lost 1 base and J 2 bases, leaving 12 bases between the germline ends. This CDR3 comprises 14 residues. Germline-derived CDR1 and CDR2 are DFQATT and SNEGSKA (reference sequence). Here the CDR3 reads CSARGRRTAYEQYF. DNA for the CDR3: TGCAGTGCTAGAGGACGACGGACAGCCTACGAGCAGTACTTC.

The V gene is TRBV14, the J gene TRBJ1-2; no reliable D call. The germline V and J ends were trimmed by 0 bases and 7 bases, with 12 bases remaining between them. The CDR3 has 14 residues. Per the germline V gene, CDR1 is SGHDN and CDR2 is FVKESK. The CDR3 DNA follows: TGTGCCAGCAGCCAAGAAGGGCGGGCTTCTGGCTACACCTTC. Translation: CASSQEGRASGYTF.

The rearrangement uses TRBV4-3 and TRBJ1-4, with 9 bases identical to TRBD1. V dropped 3 bases and J dropped 0; count of bases not matched to a gene: 5. CDR1 is LGHNA and CDR2 is YSLEER in the germline V gene. CDR3 length equals 17 residues. Written as DNA, the CDR3 is TGCGCCAGCAGCCACCGGACAGGGGCGACAACTAATGAAAAACTGTTTTTT. This codes for CASSHRTGATTNEKLFF.

At least ten counts were recorded for this clonotype. The CDR3 DNA reads TGCAGTGCCCCCGCCGGGGGCGACCCTAGCTCCTACAATGAGCAGTTCTTC. This gives the protein CSAPAGGDPSSYNEQFF. The chain combines TRBV20-1 with TRBJ2-1; D tentatively reads TRBD1 or TRBD2 (6 bases each). The V end was cut by 6 bases, the J end by 0 bases, with 21 bases between. Germline V gene lookup returns CDR1 DFQATT and CDR2 SNEGSKA (reference sequence). This CDR3 has 17 amino acids.

To note about this clonotype: The junction shows a germline mismatch at one end, possibly a read error. The V and J genes are TRBV9 and TRBJ1-1; TRBD1 matches 10 bases. CDR3 size: 15 residues. Germline V lookup: CDR1 SGDLS, CDR2 YYNGEE. The CDR3 sequence: CASSTRDRGVTGAFF. CDR3 DNA sequence: TGTGCCAGCAGCACCCGGGACAGGGGAGTCACTGGAGCTTTCTTT. Looking up the rest from reference TRBV9 and TRBJ1-1 gives the full variable domain: DSGVTQTPKHLITATGQRVTLRCSPRSGDLSVYWYQQSLDQGLQFLIQYYNGEERAKGNILERFSAQQFPDLHSELNLSSLELGDSALYFCASSTRDRGVTGAFFGQGTRLTVV.

This clonotype appeared many times. The chain is built from TRBV14 and TRBJ2-6; D unresolved. CDR1 is SGHDN, CDR2 FVKESK, per germline. Trimming removed 0 bases from V and 1 base from J, with 7 bases in between. CDR3 length: 16 amino acids. The CDR3 spells CASSQDLSSGANVLTF. DNA for the CDR3: TGTGCCAGCAGCCAAGATTTGTCGTCTGGGGCCAACGTCCTGACTTTC.

The V and J genes are TRBV27 and TRBJ2-1, with a tentative D call TRBD1 (5 bases). CDR3 length: 13 residues. The ends were cut back, 5 bases at V and 10 bases at J, with 15 bases in the middle. Germline CDR1 reads MNHEY; CDR2 reads SMNVEV (reference sequence). As DNA, the CDR3 is TGTGCCAGCAGTGAAGGGGCCGTTGTCGAGCAGTTCTTC. Translating it yields CASSEGAVVEQFF.

Concerning this clonotype itself: A far larger clone lies a single base away; this is likely a read error. The V and J genes are TRBV12-3 or TRBV12-4 and TRBJ2-1, with no clear D. Trimming shortened V by 5 bases and J by 10 bases, and 15 bases separated the two germline ends. The CDR3 is 13 residues long. CDR3 residues: CASSPGGSYEQFF. The CDR3 nucleotides read TGTGCCAGCAGTCCCGGCGGATCCTACGAGCAGTTCTTC.

This clonotype was found once. The chain carries TRBV20-1 and TRBJ1-4, with D tentatively TRBD1 (6 bases). V was shortened by 0 bases and J by 5 bases, with 13 bases between the two germline ends. The CDR3 sequence is 15 residues long. From germline, CDR1 is DFQATT and CDR2 SNEGSKA (reference sequence). CDR3 DNA: TGCAGTGCTAGAGATGTGAGGGGGTTGAATGAAAAACTGTTTTTT. As protein: CSARDVRGLNEKLFF.

The chain links TRBV4-3 to TRBJ1-2, with D tentatively TRBD1 (6 bases). V was pared by 0 bases and J by 6 bases, with 14 bases between. Germline CDR1 LGHNA, CDR2 YSLEER. This CDR3 is built from 15 residues. CDR3 nucleotide sequence: TGCGCCAGCAGCCAAGATCAGGGGACGGGCAATGGCTACACCTTC. Encoded protein: CASSQDQGTGNGYTF.

This clonotype showed up many times. CDR3 sequence: CASSSGQGYGYTF. CDR3 nucleotide sequence: TGTGCCAGCAGTAGCGGACAGGGGTATGGCTACACCTTC. V gene TRBV12-3 or TRBV12-4 combines with J gene TRBJ1-2; 9 bases fit TRBD1. The CDR3 totals 13 residues. Germline trimming cut 5 bases from V and 5 bases from J; bases unmatched to any gene: 3.

As to this clonotype: This may arise from a read error, as a much more abundant clone is one base away. This chain connects TRBV12-3 or TRBV12-4 to TRBJ2-3; D gene uncertain. V dropped 6 bases and J dropped 9 bases, with 13 bases sitting between them. The CDR3 covers 12 residues. The CDR3 DNA sequence: TGTGCCAGCAGGCGACAAGAAGAGACGCAGTATTTT. This translates into CASRRQEETQYF.

There are many counts of this clonotype. The genes are TRBV7-9 and TRBJ1-2; D ambiguous. CDR3 size: 12 residues. Trimming cost V 1 base and J 8 bases, with 8 bases left between them. The germline V gene encodes CDR1 SEHNR and CDR2 FQNEAQ (reference sequence). CDR3 in amino acids: CASSLDQEGYTF. The DNA for the CDR3 is TGTGCCAGCAGCTTAGACCAGGAGGGCTACACCTTC.

The DNA for the CDR3 is TGTGCCAGTAGTATAGACGGCCTACGTTACTATGGCTACACCTTC. Translated, it gives CASSIDGLRYYGYTF. This chain uses TRBV19 with TRBJ1-2, with D unresolved. CDR1 and CDR2 (germline): LNHDA, SQIVND (reference sequence). This CDR3 spans 15 amino acids. Trimming left V 0 bases short and J 3 bases short, with 11 bases between.

This clonotype was detected ten times or more. This sequence joins TRBV10-3 and TRBJ2-3, with D perhaps TRBD2 (5 bases). The V end was cut by 0 bases, the J end by 6 bases, with 16 bases between. This CDR3 has 16 amino acids. CDR1 is ENHRY, CDR2 SYGVKD, per germline. CDR3 amino acids: CAISESRGSLGDTQYF. DNA for the CDR3: TGTGCCATCAGTGAGTCGAGAGGGAGCCTGGGGGATACGCAGTATTTT.

In nucleotides, the CDR3 is TGTGCCAGCAGCGCAAATGACAGGGGAGGTCAGCCCCAGCATTTT. As protein: CASSANDRGGQPQHF. The chain has TRBV9 and TRBJ1-5; 8 bases agree with TRBD1. This CDR3 contains 15 residues. Per the germline V gene, CDR1 is SGDLS and CDR2 is YYNGEE. V trimming: 3 bases; J trimming: 6 bases; junction bases outside the gene matches: 8. Supplemented by reference TRBV9 and TRBJ1-5, the full variable domain reads DSGVTQTPKHLITATGQRVTLRCSPRSGDLSVYWYQQSLDQGLQFLIQYYNGEERAKGNILERFSAQQFPDLHSELNLSSLELGDSALYFCASSANDRGGQPQHFGDGTRLSIL.

This clonotype was recorded a few times. The chain employs TRBV27 and TRBJ2-4, with 12 bases lining up with TRBD2. The CDR3 runs to 14 residues. Germline assignment: CDR1 MNHEY and CDR2 SMNVEV (reference sequence). The junction had 0 bases not matched to a gene; V was cut back by 2 bases and J by 7 bases. CDR3 amino acids: CASSLGLAGNIQYF. DNA for the CDR3: TGTGCCAGCAGTTTAGGACTAGCGGGGAACATTCAGTACTTC.

The table lists this clonotype with many counts. This chain connects TRBV6-6 to TRBJ2-7, with TRBD1 matching over 9 bases. The CDR3 covers 17 residues. J lost 5 bases, V lost 2 bases, and 13 bases had no gene match. Per the germline V gene, CDR1 is MNHNY and CDR2 is SVGAGI (reference sequence). CDR3 sequence reads: CASSYPSPGTGSHEQYF. CDR3 in DNA: TGTGCCAGCAGTTACCCCTCACCCGGGACAGGGTCTCACGAGCAGTACTTC.

This clonotype was found many times. V usage is TRBV12-3 or TRBV12-4 and J usage is TRBJ1-2, with D possibly being TRBD1 (6 bases). The CDR3 covers 13 residues. V gave up 6 bases and J gave up 8 bases, with 16 bases separating them. This CDR3 is CASREGEMRGYTF. CDR3 DNA: TGTGCCAGCAGGGAGGGGGAAATGAGAGGCTACACCTTC.

This clonotype was observed a few times. Written as DNA, the CDR3 is TGCGCCAGCAGCGTGGGAGTGCCCAATGAGCAGTTCTTC. Protein: CASSVGVPNEQFF. This rearrangement joins TRBV5-1 to TRBJ2-1, with D tentatively TRBD2 (5 bases). V was trimmed by 4 bases and J by 6 bases, leaving 11 bases between them. The CDR3 has 13 residues. Germline values: CDR1 SGHRS, CDR2 YFSETQ.

This clonotype was picked up a small number of times. V is TRBV18 and J is TRBJ2-7; D is unclear. The V and J ends lost 1 base and 7 bases respectively, with 14 bases between them. CDR1 is KGHSH, CDR2 LQKENI, per germline. There are 14 residues in the CDR3. In DNA form, the CDR3 reads TGTGCCAGCTCACCACGCAACAATCCGGTGGAGCAGTACTTC. The encoded protein is CASSPRNNPVEQYF.

In this sample, this clonotype turned up many times. The chain links TRBV12-3 or TRBV12-4 to TRBJ2-5, with D maybe TRBD1 (6 bases). The CDR3 is 14 residues long. Trimming took 6 bases from V and 5 from J, leaving 16 bases between them. This CDR3 is CASSEVGGAETQYF. Here the CDR3 DNA reads TGTGCCAGCAGCGAAGTTGGGGGCGCGGAGACCCAGTACTTC.

In its sample, this clonotype was seen a few times. CDR3 residues: CASSFLARGYTF. DNA for the CDR3: TGTGCCAGCAGCTTCTTAGCTCGTGGCTACACCTTC. V usage is TRBV7-2 and J usage is TRBJ1-2, with D uncertain. The V end lost 3 bases, the J end lost 7 bases, and 9 bases lay between the germline ends. The CDR3 consists of 12 residues. CDR1 and CDR2 (germline): SGHTA, FQGNSA.

Turning to this clonotype: This may be a read error, as it is one base from a much larger clone. The V and J genes are TRBV4-2 and TRBJ2-7; D could derive from TRBD1 or TRBD2 (5 bases each). Germline loops: CDR1 LGHNA, CDR2 YNFKEQ. The CDR3 has 15 residues. In DNA, the CDR3 is TGTGCCAGCAGCCCCGGGGCCTCCCTCTACTACGAGCGGTACTTC. Amino acid sequence: CASSPGASLYYERYF.

The chain employs TRBV7-2 and TRBJ2-7, with D possibly TRBD1 on 6 matching bases. Germline V gene sequence: CDR1 SGHTA, CDR2 FQGNSA. The V gene lost 4 bases and the J gene lost 7 bases, with 14 bases spanning the gap. CDR3 length: 13 residues. The CDR3 nucleotides are TGTGCCAGCAGCTCTGGGGGCCTGACGGAGCAGTACTTC. Translating gives CASSSGGLTEQYF. The complete variable domain, with remaining parts taken from reference TRBV7-2 and TRBJ2-7, reads GAGVSQSPSNKVTEKGKDVELRCDPISGHTALYWYRQSLGQGLEFLIYFQGNSAPDKSGLPSDRFSAERTGGSVSTLTIQRTQQEDSAVYLCASSSGGLTEQYFGPGTRLTVT.

About this clonotype: This may be a read error, as it is one base from a much larger clone. The chain uses TRBV12-3 or TRBV12-4 and TRBJ1-5, with 7 bases aligning to TRBD1. This CDR3 is built from 14 residues. CDR3 amino acids: CTSSPRGRDQPQHF. CDR3 nucleotide sequence: TGTACCAGCAGCCCGAGGGGGCGCGATCAGCCCCAGCATTTT.

The chain is built from TRBV7-8 and TRBJ2-3; 9 bases agree with TRBD2. CDR1 and CDR2 (germline): SGHVS, FQNEAQ. Unmatched junction bases numbered 16, after V lost 4 bases and J lost 2 bases. The length of the CDR3 is 19 residues. Written as DNA, the CDR3 is TGTGCCAGCAGCTACCTTCTTCGGACTAGCGAGGGCCACACAGATACGCAGTATTTT. Translating it yields CASSYLLRTSEGHTDTQYF.